The clone carrying this T cell receptor beta chain showed up just a few times. Its antigen is undetermined. The data were obtained in a study of T cells after yellow fever vaccination. At the level of the study: The SMART-Seq v4 Ultra Low Input method served to prepare the low-cell-number fractions.

The TCR cDNA carried a universal primer site and UMIs from 5'RACE template switching. From the 5' RACE reads, TCRdb called clonotypes with MiXCR, one entry per CDR3 protein. The profile covers some 300,000 distinct CDR3 sequences, with roughly 7.5% appearing a single time and roughly a sixth taken by the ten largest. Study-level points and caveats: Once the booster was given, most primary-vaccination clones reappeared, at 95% to 97% for CD4 and over 85% for CD8.

This CDR3 is 14 amino acids long. Trimming cost V 4 bases and J 6 bases; bases outside gene matches: 5. Germline V CDR1 and CDR2: SGHTA, FQGNSA. This chain links TRBV7-2 with TRBJ2-7; 11 bases are a match to TRBD1. The specimen was PBMCs, collected about 49 days after the first yellow fever vaccination. The TCR comes from a man in his late teens or twenties who received the YFV17D yellow fever vaccine. CDR3 sequence reads: CASSSGTGGREQYF. The CDR3 DNA follows: TGTGCCAGCAGCTCCGGGACAGGGGGTCGCGAGCAGTACTTC.